These T cell receptor beta chains were read from a single sample in a study of blood T cell repertoires in COVID-19. Assay: immunoSEQ multiplex PCR; the TCRdb copy retains only in-frame clones and omits some. The sample has under 150,000 clones, approximately 80% seen once; the top ten hold 25%. The sequenced sample consisted of peripheral blood. The receptors derive from a human donor in a cohort sampled during active COVID-19. The CDR3 runs from the conserved cysteine through the conserved F or W. The D gene is left open where the match is weak. A row's size may be missing; if present it is once, few, many or a size class.

CDR3 protein,CDR3 DNA,clone size,D gene,V gene,J gene
CASRQTGGAGTEAFF,TGTGCCAGCAGACAAACAGGGGGCGCGGGCACTGAAGCTTTCTTT,NA,TRBD1,TRBV27,TRBJ1-1
CASSNMNTEAFF,TGTGCCAGCAGCAACATGAACACTGAAGCTTTCTTT,few,NA,TRBV11-1,TRBJ1-1
CASSPSSAAGTGANVLTF,TGTGCCAGCTCACCAAGTTCGGCAGCGGGAACTGGGGCCAACGTCCTGACTTTC,once,TRBD2,TRBV18,TRBJ2-6
CASSLNGPGTNSPLHF,TGTGCCAGCAGTTTAAACGGGCCGGGAACGAATTCACCCCTCCACTTT,few,NA,TRBV7-3,TRBJ1-6
CASSKGRGFTDTQYF,TGTGCCAGTAGTAAGGGCAGGGGATTCACAGATACGCAGTATTTT,NA,NA,TRBV19,TRBJ2-3
CASSLGGGDYGYTF,TGCGCCAGCAGCTTGGGGGGAGGAGACTATGGCTACACCTTC,NA,NA,TRBV5-1,TRBJ1-2
CASSPPGQGGQPQHF,TGTGCCAGCTCACCACCAGGACAGGGGGGACAGCCCCAGCATTTT,NA,TRBD1,TRBV18,TRBJ1-5
CASSSEGARIDIQYF,TGTGCCAGCAGCTCGGAGGGGGCGAGGATCGACATTCAGTACTTC,NA,NA,TRBV5-6,TRBJ2-4
CASSALAGGRNEQFF,TGTGCCAGCAGCGCACTAGCGGGGGGACGTAATGAGCAGTTCTTC,NA,TRBD2,TRBV11-2,TRBJ2-1
CASSFGTSGYTF,TGTGCCAGCAGTTTTGGGACAAGCGGCTACACCTTC,NA,NA,TRBV12-3/TRBV12-4,TRBJ1-2
CASSERDRDGYTF,TGTGCCAGCAGTGAGAGGGACAGGGACGGCTACACCTTC,NA,TRBD1,TRBV6-1,TRBJ1-2
CASSQPGTRVYNEQFF,TGTGCCAGCAGCCAGCCCGGGACTAGGGTGTACAATGAGCAGTTCTTC,few,TRBD2,TRBV7-8,TRBJ2-1
CASSSTASGEAETQYF,TGTGCCAGCAGCTCAACGGCCTCGGGGGAGGCAGAGACCCAGTACTTC,NA,NA,TRBV3-1/TRBV3-2,TRBJ2-5
CASSSGAGANVLTF,TGTGCCAGCAGCTCAGGGGCGGGGGCCAACGTCCTGACTTTC,NA,NA,TRBV7-2,TRBJ2-6
CASKFQGLAHEQFF,TGTGCCAGCAAGTTCCAGGGACTAGCGCATGAGCAGTTCTTC,NA,TRBD2,TRBV27,TRBJ2-1
CASSAPTSARSYEQYF,TGTGCCAGCAGCGCGCCAACTAGCGCTCGATCCTACGAGCAGTACTTC,NA,TRBD2,TRBV5-5,TRBJ2-7
CASSFAGTENTEAFF,TGTGCCAGCAGTTTCGCCGGGACAGAGAACACTGAAGCTTTCTTT,NA,TRBD1,TRBV28,TRBJ1-1
CASSSRTSGRSGNEQFF,TGTGCCAGCAGCTCAAGGACTAGCGGGAGGTCCGGCAATGAGCAGTTCTTC,few,TRBD2,TRBV7-2,TRBJ2-1
CASSQDGIAGAGGELFF,TGTGCCAGCAGCCAAGATGGGATAGCGGGAGCTGGCGGGGAGCTGTTTTTT,NA,TRBD2,TRBV14,TRBJ2-2
CASSWVGGETQYF,TGTGCCAGCAGCTGGGTAGGCGGAGAGACCCAGTACTTC,NA,NA,TRBV11-3,TRBJ2-5
CASSRGGTNEKLFF,TGTGCCAGCAGCCGGGGAGGAACTAATGAAAAACTGTTTTTT,few,NA,TRBV5-4,TRBJ1-4
CASSFSSGRGDTQYF,TGTGCCAGCAGCTTTTCTAGCGGGAGAGGGGATACGCAGTATTTT,NA,TRBD2,TRBV3-1/TRBV3-2,TRBJ2-3
CASTSLWNQPQHF,TGTGCCAGCACGAGTTTGTGGAATCAGCCCCAGCATTTT,NA,NA,TRBV19,TRBJ1-5
CASSQDITSRGGYTF,TGTGCCAGCAGCCAAGATATCACCTCTAGGGGCGGCTACACCTTC,few,NA,TRBV3-1/TRBV3-2,TRBJ1-2
CASSSPGTDYGYTF,TGTGCCAGCAGCTCCCCCGGGACAGACTATGGCTACACCTTC,NA,TRBD1,TRBV6-6,TRBJ1-2
CASSSRGNNQPQHF,TGTGCCAGCAGTTCCAGGGGTAACAATCAGCCCCAGCATTTT,NA,NA,TRBV6-5,TRBJ1-5
CASSLEGTRGADTQYF,TGTGCCAGCAGCTTAGAAGGGACTAGAGGGGCAGATACGCAGTATTTT,NA,TRBD2,TRBV11-3,TRBJ2-3
CASSQKAGGNQPQHF,TGTGCCAGCAGCCAAAAGGCAGGGGGCAATCAGCCCCAGCATTTT,few,NA,TRBV3-1/TRBV3-2,TRBJ1-5
CASSQAKGQGSDTQYF,TGTGCCAGCAGCCAAGCTAAGGGACAGGGATCAGATACGCAGTATTTT,once,TRBD1,TRBV4-2,TRBJ2-3
CASSPVGHYNEQFF,TGTGCCAGCAGCCCCGTTGGCCACTACAATGAGCAGTTCTTC,NA,NA,TRBV5-4,TRBJ2-1
CASSYLQGGGYTF,TGTGCCAGCAGTTACCTGCAGGGAGGTGGCTACACCTTC,NA,NA,TRBV6-6,TRBJ1-2
CAISESQGVFTEAFF,TGTGCCATCAGTGAGTCACAGGGGGTGTTCACTGAAGCTTTCTTT,once,TRBD1,TRBV10-3,TRBJ1-1
CASSLSFGGGRANVLTF,TGTGCCAGCAGTTTATCGTTTGGGGGGGGGCGGGCCAACGTCCTGACTTTC,NA,NA,TRBV27,TRBJ2-6
CASSSGGTNQPQHF,TGTGCCAGCAGCAGCGGGGGGACCAATCAGCCCCAGCATTTT,NA,NA,TRBV6-2/TRBV6-3,TRBJ1-5
CASRPTASGNTIYF,TGTGCCAGCAGACCAACAGCCTCTGGAAACACCATATATTTT,NA,NA,TRBV6-5,TRBJ1-3
CASSDSPQGPNEQFF,TGTGCCAGCAGTGATTCCCCACAGGGGCCCAATGAGCAGTTCTTC,NA,TRBD1,TRBV6-4,TRBJ2-1
CASSYLRLAGVGNEQFF,TGTGCCAGCAGTTACCTCAGACTAGCGGGAGTAGGCAATGAGCAGTTCTTC,NA,TRBD2,TRBV6-2/TRBV6-3,TRBJ2-1
CASSKGQRTEAFF,TGTGCCAGTAGTAAAGGACAGCGCACTGAAGCTTTCTTT,NA,NA,TRBV19,TRBJ1-1
CASRGQGYSPLHF,TGTGCCAGTAGAGGACAGGGCTACTCACCCCTCCACTTT,few,TRBD1,TRBV19,TRBJ1-6
CASSVGRGVTGNTIYF,TGTGCCAGCAGCGTGGGGAGAGGAGTTACTGGAAACACCATATATTTT,NA,NA,TRBV9,TRBJ1-3
CASSPRSYNEQFF,TGTGCCAGCAGCCCCCGGTCCTACAATGAGCAGTTCTTC,NA,NA,TRBV2,TRBJ2-1
CSQREYQGYTF,TGCAGTCAAAGGGAGTATCAGGGCTACACCTTC,NA,NA,TRBV20-1,TRBJ1-2
CASSPPGQPNYGYTF,TGCGCCAGCAGCCCGCCCGGACAGCCTAACTATGGCTACACCTTC,few,NA,TRBV4-1,TRBJ1-2
CASSLAGTSGGPNEQFF,TGTGCCAGCAGCTTAGCGGGGACTAGCGGGGGCCCCAATGAGCAGTTCTTC,once,TRBD2,TRBV7-2,TRBJ2-1
CASSEETSGRNEQFF,TGTGCCAGCAGTGAGGAGACTAGCGGGAGAAATGAGCAGTTCTTC,NA,TRBD2,TRBV25-1,TRBJ2-1
CASSLAGGLFEETQYF,TGTGCCAGCAGCTTGGCCGGGGGTTTATTCGAAGAGACCCAGTACTTC,NA,NA,TRBV5-4,TRBJ2-5
CASTYRGRNSPLHF,TGTGCCAGCACCTACAGGGGGCGGAATTCACCCCTCCACTTT,NA,NA,TRBV21-1,TRBJ1-6
CSASFRLGQSGPQHF,TGCAGTGCTAGTTTCCGATTGGGACAGTCCGGGCCCCAGCATTTT,NA,TRBD1,TRBV20-1,TRBJ1-5
CASSLRGSNYGYTF,TGTGCCAGCAGCTTAAGGGGTAGCAACTATGGCTACACCTTC,once,NA,TRBV7-9,TRBJ1-2
CASSIDRGELFF,TGTGCCAGCAGCATTGACAGGGGGGAGCTGTTTTTT,NA,NA,TRBV7-2,TRBJ2-2
CASSYQRGETQYF,TGTGCCAGCAGTTATCAGCGAGGGGAGACCCAGTACTTC,NA,NA,TRBV27,TRBJ2-5
CASSPIQGAGTEAFF,TGTGCCAGCTCACCAATTCAGGGGGCAGGAACTGAAGCTTTCTTT,NA,TRBD1,TRBV18,TRBJ1-1
CSVEATTLAGGQYEQYF,TGCAGCGTTGAAGCTACCACACTAGCGGGAGGGCAATACGAGCAGTACTTC,NA,TRBD2,TRBV29-1,TRBJ2-7
CATSSPFRGSTEAFF,TGTGCCACCAGCAGTCCTTTCAGGGGTTCCACTGAAGCTTTCTTT,NA,NA,TRBV15,TRBJ1-1
CASSPSGAHTQYF,TGTGCCAGTAGTCCTAGCGGGGCACATACGCAGTATTTT,NA,TRBD2,TRBV19,TRBJ2-3